This TCR beta chain is from a study of cytomegalovirus exposure and HLA in healthy donors. General study points: A later analysis reportedly found that, within productive TCRs, an Asian-associated ancestry cluster had fewer N-insertions than the mean observed across the roughly 700 donors. Previous analysis showed most TCR beta V segments were productive about 87% or about 30% of the time.

CDR3 length equals 13 residues. Germline assignment: CDR1 MDHEN and CDR2 SYDVKM. Deletions cut 8 bases from V and 4 bases from J, with 14 bases between. Use of 60 Vbeta and 13 Jbeta primers characterized the PCR. Original handling: In a later analysis, of tens of millions of unique beta chains, roughly 11 million appeared in at least two donors. Only in-frame clones appear in the TCRdb table, and some are missing; sequencing was by immunoSEQ multiplex PCR. Clone size and the V and J calls come from that table; the DNA yielded D and trimming. The data contain about 120,000 clones, about 73% of them singletons. In regard to this clone: Its antigen remains unidentified.

The receptor was isolated from a woman aged 40 to 55 in good health and CMV-seronegative. This sequence joins TRBV28 and TRBJ1-2; a weak D match, TRBD1 (6 bases). Sequencing input: PBMCs. This chain's CDR3 is CASRPGQLYGYTF. The DNA of the CDR3 is TGTGCCAGCCGCCCTGGACAGCTCTATGGCTACACCTTC.